The following is a T cell receptor (beta chain) sequence with its context. Original analysis: Researchers report that nucleated cell counts were estimated from reference gene primer amplification. Here immunoSEQ multiplex PCR was the method, and the copy in TCRdb shows in-frame clones only, minus some. V and J calls and clone size are those listed in that table; D and trimming were worked out from the DNA. Of 45,000 or so clones in the sample, around 80% were seen once. The trim removed 4 bases at V and 3 bases at J, leaving 4 bases unmatched. The CDR3 consists of 15 residues. Germline V gene sequence: CDR1 SEHNR, CDR2 FQNEAQ (reference sequence). The data were obtained in a study of blood T cell repertoires in COVID-19. Looking at the study overall: COVID-19 samples, acute and convalescent, were from the United States, Italy and Spain. PBMCs, B-cell-depleted T cells, or T cells provided the cDNA or gDNA that made up the material.

Specimen: peripheral blood. The V and J genes are TRBV7-9 and TRBJ2-2, with 8 bases aligning to TRBD1. This TCR derives from a man older than 75 in a cohort sampled during active COVID-19. CDR3 DNA sequence: TGTGCCAGCAGCTCCGGACAGGGTGACACCGGGGAGCTGTTTTTT. This encodes CASSSGQGDTGELFF.